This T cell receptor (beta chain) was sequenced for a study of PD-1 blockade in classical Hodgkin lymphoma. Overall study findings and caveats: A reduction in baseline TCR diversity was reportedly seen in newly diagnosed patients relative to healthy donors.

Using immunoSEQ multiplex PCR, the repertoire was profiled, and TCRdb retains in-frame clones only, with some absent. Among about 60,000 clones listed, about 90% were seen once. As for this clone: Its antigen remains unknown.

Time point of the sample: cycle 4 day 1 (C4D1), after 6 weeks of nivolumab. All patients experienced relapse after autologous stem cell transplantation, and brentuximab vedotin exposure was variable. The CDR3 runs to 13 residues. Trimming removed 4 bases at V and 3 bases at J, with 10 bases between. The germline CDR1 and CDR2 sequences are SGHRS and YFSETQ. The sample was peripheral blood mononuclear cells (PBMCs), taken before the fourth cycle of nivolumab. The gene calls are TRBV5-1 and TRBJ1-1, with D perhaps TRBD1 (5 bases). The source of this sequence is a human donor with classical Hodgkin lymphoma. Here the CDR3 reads CASSDTGDTEAFF. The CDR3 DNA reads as TGCGCCAGCAGCGACACGGGGGACACTGAAGCTTTCTTT.